This T cell receptor (beta chain) came from a study of blood T cell repertoires in COVID-19. Study at large: Samples taken during acute and convalescent COVID-19 were collected in the United States, Italy and Spain. PBMCs, B-cell-depleted T cells, or T cells provided the cDNA or gDNA that made up the material.

Original analysis: For nucleated cells, counts were estimated from reference gene primer amplification. Using immunoSEQ multiplex PCR, the repertoire was profiled, and TCRdb retains in-frame clones only, with some absent. V, J and clone size derive from that table, while D and trimming were established from the DNA sequence. The sample contains 330,000 or so clones, approximately 89% of which appear only once. During active infection, Seattle patients enrolled and were then monitored through disease. Sequenced input: peripheral blood. The TCR comes from a woman aged 55-70 years with COVID-19, enrolled during active disease.

In DNA, the CDR3 is TGTGCCAGCAGCTTAGGACAGGTAACTCAGCCCCAGCATTTT. Translation: CASSLGQVTQPQHF. The chain joins TRBV7-8 to TRBJ1-5; tentative D call: TRBD1 (6 bases). The CDR3 is 14 residues long. The germline V gene encodes CDR1 SGHVS and CDR2 FQNEAQ. Trimming shortened V by 1 base and J by 6 bases, and 10 bases separated the two germline ends.